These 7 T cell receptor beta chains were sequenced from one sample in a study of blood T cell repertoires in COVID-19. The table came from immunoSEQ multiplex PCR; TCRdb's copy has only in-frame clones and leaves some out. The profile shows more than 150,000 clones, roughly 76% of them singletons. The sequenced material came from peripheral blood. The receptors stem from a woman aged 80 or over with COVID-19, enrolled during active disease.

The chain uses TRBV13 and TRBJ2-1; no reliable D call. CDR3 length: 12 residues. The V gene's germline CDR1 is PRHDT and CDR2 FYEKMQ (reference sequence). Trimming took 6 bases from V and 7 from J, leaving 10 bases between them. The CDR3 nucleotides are TGTGCCAGCAGTCACTCGGTGAATGAGCAGTTCTTC. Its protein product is CASSHSVNEQFF.

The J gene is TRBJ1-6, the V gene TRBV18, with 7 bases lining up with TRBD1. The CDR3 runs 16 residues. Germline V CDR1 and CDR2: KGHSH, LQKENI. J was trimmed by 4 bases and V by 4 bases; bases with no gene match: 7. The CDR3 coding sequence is TGTGCCAGCTCACTCGGGACAGATAATTATAATTCACCCCTCCACTTT. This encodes CASSLGTDNYNSPLHF.

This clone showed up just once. In nucleotides, the CDR3 is TGTGCCAGCAGCTTGCGACTTCTTTCTTCCGACAATGAGCAGTTCTTC. Translated: CASSLRLLSSDNEQFF. V usage is TRBV7-2 and J usage is TRBJ2-1, with D unclear. Per the germline V gene, CDR1 is SGHTA and CDR2 is FQGNSA. V was clipped by 3 bases and J by 5 bases, with 17 bases between them. This CDR3 contains 16 residues.

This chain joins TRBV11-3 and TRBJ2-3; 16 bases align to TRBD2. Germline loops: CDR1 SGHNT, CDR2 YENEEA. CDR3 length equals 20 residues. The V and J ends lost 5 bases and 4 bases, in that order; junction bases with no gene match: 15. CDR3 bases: TGTGCCAGCAGCCACCAACCGGGACTAGCGGGGGGGCCTCCCCCAGATACGCAGTATTTT. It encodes CASSHQPGLAGGPPPDTQYF.

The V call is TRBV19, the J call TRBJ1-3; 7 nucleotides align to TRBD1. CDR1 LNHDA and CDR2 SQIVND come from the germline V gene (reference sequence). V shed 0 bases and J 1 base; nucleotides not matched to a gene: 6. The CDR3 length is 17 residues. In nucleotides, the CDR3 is TGTGCCAGTAGTATAGACCGGGACAGCCCATCTGGAAACACCATATATTTT. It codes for CASSIDRDSPSGNTIYF.

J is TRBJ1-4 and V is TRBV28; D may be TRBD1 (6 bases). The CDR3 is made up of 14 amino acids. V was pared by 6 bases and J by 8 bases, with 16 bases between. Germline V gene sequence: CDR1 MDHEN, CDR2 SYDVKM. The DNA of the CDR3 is TGTGCCAGCAGACACAGGGATAGTAGGGAAAAACTGTTTTTT. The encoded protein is CASRHRDSREKLFF.

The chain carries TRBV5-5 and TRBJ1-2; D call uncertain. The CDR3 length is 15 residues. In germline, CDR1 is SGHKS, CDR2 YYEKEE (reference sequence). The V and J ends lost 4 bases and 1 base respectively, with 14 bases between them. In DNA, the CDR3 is TGTGCCAGCAGCCTGGTTGGCAGAAGTAACTATGGCTACACCTTC. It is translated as CASSLVGRSNYGYTF.